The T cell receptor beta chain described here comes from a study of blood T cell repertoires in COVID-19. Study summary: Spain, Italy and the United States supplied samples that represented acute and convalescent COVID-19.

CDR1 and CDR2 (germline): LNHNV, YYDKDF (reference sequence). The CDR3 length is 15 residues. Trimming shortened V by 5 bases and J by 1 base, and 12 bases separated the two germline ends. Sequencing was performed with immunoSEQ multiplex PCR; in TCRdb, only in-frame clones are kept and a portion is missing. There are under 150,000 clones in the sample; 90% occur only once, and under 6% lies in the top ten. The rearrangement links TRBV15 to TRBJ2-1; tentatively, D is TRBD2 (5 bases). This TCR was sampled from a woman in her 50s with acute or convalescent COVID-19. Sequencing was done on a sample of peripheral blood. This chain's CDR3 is CATSFHRDSYNEQFF. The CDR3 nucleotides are TGTGCCACCAGCTTCCACCGGGATTCCTACAATGAGCAGTTCTTC.